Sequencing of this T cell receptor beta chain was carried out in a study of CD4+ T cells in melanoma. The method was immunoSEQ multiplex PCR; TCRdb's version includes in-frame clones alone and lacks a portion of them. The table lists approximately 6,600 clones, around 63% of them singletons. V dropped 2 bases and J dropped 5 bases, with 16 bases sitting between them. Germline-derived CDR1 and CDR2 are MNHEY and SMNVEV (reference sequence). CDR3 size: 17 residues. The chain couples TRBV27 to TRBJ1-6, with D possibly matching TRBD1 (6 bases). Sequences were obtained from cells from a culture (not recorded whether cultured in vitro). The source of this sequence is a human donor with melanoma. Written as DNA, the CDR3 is TGTGCCAGCAGTTTACTTCACCAGGGGAGGAATAATTCACCCCTCCACTTT. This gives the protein CASSLLHQGRNNSPLHF.